This T cell receptor beta chain was retrieved from a study of cytomegalovirus exposure and HLA in healthy donors. Study-wide findings and caveats: Most TCR sequences showed up rarely, but some public TCRs showed up in many donors.

The CDR3 is made up of 13 amino acids. V lost 4 bases and J lost 8; bases outside the gene matches: 6. Germline V gene lookup returns CDR1 WNHNN and CDR2 SYGVQD (reference sequence). A note on this clone: The antigen is not known.

TCRdb's copy holds only in-frame clones and misses some; the assay was immunoSEQ multiplex PCR. The data show 200,000 or so clones, around nine tenths seen once. Material: PBMCs. The chain links TRBV10-1 to TRBJ2-3; 7 nucleotides match TRBD2. The receptor's source is a woman between 18 and 30 years old in good health and CMV-seropositive. CDR3 protein: CASSVTSDGTQYF. Written as DNA, the CDR3 is TGCGCCAGCAGTGTCACTAGCGACGGTACGCAGTATTTT.